What follows are 20 T cell receptor beta chains derived from one specimen sequenced in a study of blood T cell repertoires in COVID-19. Repertoires were generated with immunoSEQ multiplex PCR, while TCRdb's copy carries only in-frame clones and drops some. The sample holds about 46,000 clones, approximately 90% seen once. The sample consisted of peripheral blood. The receptors were sampled from a man aged 50 to 59 with active COVID-19.

CDR3 region: CASSLSLNYGYTF. The CDR3 bases are TGTGCCAGCAGCTTAAGCCTAAACTATGGCTACACCTTC. The genes are TRBV7-2 and TRBJ1-2; no reliable D call. Germline V gene sequence: CDR1 SGHTA, CDR2 FQGNSA. The V end was cut by 2 bases, the J end by 2 bases, with 6 bases between. This CDR3 is 13 amino acids long.

The rearrangement links TRBV21-1 to TRBJ2-3; whether TRBD1, the table's D call, matches the DNA was not checked. TRBV21-1 is an annotated pseudogene. The CDR3 contains 18 residues. The CDR3 loop is CASSKNVFDQGAGDTQYF. CDR3 bases: TGTGCCAGCAGCAAAAATGTCTTCGACCAGGGGGCAGGAGATACGCAGTATTTT.

J is TRBJ2-5 and V is TRBV5-1, with 9 bases fitting TRBD2. CDR1 and CDR2 from the germline V gene are SGHRS and YFSETQ. The CDR3 covers 15 residues. V shed 5 bases and J 3 bases; nucleotides not matched to a gene: 8. The CDR3 spells CASRGLAGIEETQYF. CDR3 in DNA: TGCGCCAGCAGGGGGCTAGCGGGGATAGAAGAGACCCAGTACTTC.

In its sample, this clone was seen once. The chain combines TRBV7-9 with TRBJ2-5; 7 bases align to TRBD2. CDR1 and CDR2 from the germline V gene are SEHNR and FQNEAQ (reference sequence). Germline trimming cut 7 bases from V and 1 base from J; bases unmatched to any gene: 12. The CDR3 spans 16 residues. The CDR3: CASTPRGVPSQETQYF. CDR3 in DNA: TGTGCCAGCACCCCTCGGGGGGTCCCAAGCCAAGAGACCCAGTACTTC.

This chain connects TRBV2 to TRBJ1-1; unclear D gene. This CDR3 is built from 11 residues. Trimming pared 5 bases from V and 8 bases from J, leaving 9 bases between. Per the germline V gene, CDR1 is SNHLY and CDR2 is FYNNEI. The CDR3 DNA reads as TGTGCCAGCAGTTTTTTATTAGAAGCTTTCTTT. It specifies CASSFLLEAFF.

The chain employs TRBV30 and TRBJ2-5; possible D gene TRBD1, 5 bases. Germline V CDR1 and CDR2: GTSNPN, SVGIG (reference sequence). V lost 1 base, J lost 3 bases, and 9 bases lay in between. CDR3 length: 13 residues. Here the CDR3 reads CAWSGGTKETQYF. In DNA form, the CDR3 reads TGTGCCTGGAGTGGGGGCACAAAAGAGACCCAGTACTTC. The variable domain in full, completed from reference TRBV30 and TRBJ2-5, reads SQTIHQWPATLVQPVGSPLSLECTVEGTSNPNLYWYRQAAGRGLQLLFYSVGIGQISSEVPQNLSASRPQDRQFILSSKKLLLSDSGFYLCAWSGGTKETQYFGPGTRLLVL.

The chain combines TRBV27 with TRBJ1-2; D perhaps matches TRBD1 (5 bases). Deletions cut 5 bases from V and 2 bases from J, with 15 bases between. The CDR3 is 15 residues long. The germline CDR1 and CDR2 sequences are MNHEY and SMNVEV (reference sequence). The CDR3 nucleotides are TGTGCCAGCAGTCCCCAGGGCAGACAAAACTATGGCTACACCTTC. Protein sequence: CASSPQGRQNYGYTF.

The chain uses TRBV2 and TRBJ1-4; D uncertain. V was shortened by 7 bases and J by 3 bases, with 15 bases between the two germline ends. Germline V gives CDR1 SNHLY, CDR2 FYNNEI. This CDR3 spans 15 amino acids. CDR3 amino acids: CASTWARQSNEKLFF. In DNA form, the CDR3 reads TGTGCCAGCACTTGGGCCCGGCAGTCTAATGAAAAACTGTTTTTT.

The V gene is TRBV4-1, the J gene TRBJ2-4; TRBD2 is a possible D gene (7 bases). The V end was cut by 4 bases, the J end by 9 bases, with 19 bases between. The CDR3 is 15 residues long. Germline V CDR1 and CDR2: MGHRA, YSYEKL. The CDR3 is CASSPIGYREGIQYF. The CDR3, as DNA: TGCGCCAGCAGCCCGATCGGGTACAGGGAGGGCATTCAGTACTTC.

The V call is TRBV2, the J call TRBJ2-3, with 12 bases matching TRBD2. This CDR3 spans 19 amino acids. Germline CDR1 is SNHLY and CDR2 is FYNNEI. J lost 2 bases, V lost 2 bases, and 11 bases had no gene match. The DNA of the CDR3 is TGTGCCAGCAGTGAACCCTCTAGCGGGGGGGCCCAGGACACAGATACGCAGTATTTT. Protein: CASSEPSSGGAQDTDTQYF.

This clone appeared once. The CDR3 region is CASSPTLGQGAGETQYF. CDR3 coding DNA: TGTGCCAGCTCACCTACCCTCGGACAGGGGGCTGGGGAGACCCAGTACTTC. The genes are TRBV18 and TRBJ2-5, with 11 bases aligning to TRBD1. This CDR3 region has 17 residues. From germline, CDR1 is KGHSH and CDR2 LQKENI. Trimming removed 3 bases from V and 5 bases from J; junction bases left unmatched: 11.

The CDR3 loop is CSVHGMANTEAFF. As DNA, the CDR3 is TGCAGCGTTCATGGTATGGCCAATACTGAAGCTTTCTTT. The gene calls are TRBV29-1 and TRBJ1-1; no definite D call. Germline values: CDR1 SQVTM, CDR2 ANQGSEA. The CDR3 contains 13 residues. The ends were cut back, 5 bases at V and 5 bases at J, with 15 bases in the middle.

This clone was seen just once. The chain carries TRBV19 and TRBJ2-2, with a possible D match to TRBD2 (5 bases). The CDR3 length is 14 residues. Germline lookup yields CDR1 LNHDA and CDR2 SQIVND (reference sequence). V lost 5 bases, J lost 5 bases, and 12 bases lay in between. CDR3 protein: CASSQVGVTGELFF. The CDR3 nucleotides read TGTGCCAGTAGTCAAGTGGGAGTAACCGGGGAGCTGTTTTTT.

The chain combines TRBV6-2 or TRBV6-3 with TRBJ1-6; the D is unclear. The V end was cut by 2 bases, the J end by 10 bases, with 21 bases between. This CDR3 has 17 amino acids. Germline CDR1 MNHEY, CDR2 SVGEGT. CDR3 sequence reads: CASSYITVNRINSPLHF. Written as DNA, the CDR3 is TGTGCCAGCAGTTACATTACAGTCAACCGGATCAACTCACCCCTCCACTTT.

The chain links TRBV12-3 or TRBV12-4 to TRBJ2-7; 7 bases align to TRBD1. The junction had 8 bases not matched to a gene; V was cut back by 6 bases and J by 6 bases. The CDR3 loop spans 13 amino acids. CDR3 sequence: CASSKDRFGEQYF. The CDR3 DNA follows: TGTGCCAGCAGCAAGGACAGGTTTGGCGAGCAGTACTTC.

The gene calls are TRBV5-4 and TRBJ2-3, with D perhaps matching TRBD2 (5 bases). CDR1 and CDR2 (germline): SGHNT, YYREEE (reference sequence). Trimming removed 7 bases from V and 3 bases from J, with 12 bases in between. The CDR3 runs to 13 residues. The CDR3 sequence: CASGGRETDTQYF. CDR3 sequence (DNA): TGTGCCAGCGGAGGACGGGAAACAGATACGCAGTATTTT.

The chain carries TRBV28 and TRBJ1-1; 7 bases line up with TRBD1. Germline CDR1 reads MDHEN; CDR2 reads SYDVKM. The CDR3 loop spans 13 amino acids. V was pared by 4 bases and J by 6 bases, with 5 bases of the junction left unmatched. CDR3 DNA: TGTGCCAGCAGTTCTCAGGGGGGCGCTGAAGCTTTCTTT. Encoded protein: CASSSQGGAEAFF. The full variable domain, its missing parts supplied by reference TRBV28 and TRBJ1-1, is DVKVTQSSRYLVKRTGEKVFLECVQDMDHENMFWYRQDPGLGLRLIYFSYDVKMKEKGDIPEGYSVSREKKERFSLILESASTNQTSMYLCASSSQGGAEAFFGQGTRLTVV.

The rearrangement links TRBV12-5 to TRBJ2-3; 7 positions agree with TRBD2. Germline V CDR1 and CDR2: LGHNT, FRNRAP. Trimming at V came to 4 bases and at J to 6 bases, leaving 4 bases not matched to a gene. The CDR3 totals 13 residues. CDR3 region: CASGWVGGDTQYF. The CDR3 region has the DNA TGTGCTAGTGGTTGGGTCGGGGGGGATACGCAGTATTTT.

The chain recombines TRBV5-6 with TRBJ1-1, with a tentative D call TRBD1 (6 bases). This CDR3 region has 14 residues. V lost 2 bases and J lost 0, with 8 bases in between. The germline CDR1 and CDR2 sequences are SGHDT and YYEEEE. CDR3 protein: CASSFHRVNTEAFF. The CDR3 region has the DNA TGTGCCAGCAGCTTTCACAGGGTGAACACTGAAGCTTTCTTT.

This clone showed up just a few times. This chain joins TRBV4-3 and TRBJ2-5; the D gene is possibly TRBD2 (6 bases). With 0 bases removed from V and 9 bases from J, the gap between germline ends came to 14 bases. Per the germline V gene, CDR1 is LGHNA and CDR2 is YSLEER. The CDR3 covers 14 residues. CDR3 region: CASSQEESSGAQYF. The CDR3 DNA is TGCGCCAGCAGCCAAGAGGAATCGTCGGGAGCCCAGTACTTC.